This T cell receptor beta chain originates from a study of cytomegalovirus exposure and HLA in healthy donors. Looking at the study overall: Assignment to the Caucasian-associated ancestry cluster applied to approximately 80% of the approximately 360 genotyped donors. Study results and caveats: Most TCR sequences were uncommon, yet certain public TCRs appeared in many donors. Cytomegalovirus association was assigned to 170 or so TCR beta chains. It was confirmed in vitro that a few of the CMV-associated chains were specific for CMV antigens.

The PCR employed 60 Vbeta primers together with 13 Jbeta primers. Data came from immunoSEQ multiplex PCR; TCRdb stores just in-frame clones and leaves some out. The sample has under 200,000 clones; around 75% are singletons. This clone was found many times. Its antigen is unidentified. V lost 8 bases, J lost 4 bases, and 15 bases lay in between. Germline V gene lookup returns CDR1 MGHDK and CDR2 SYGVNS. This CDR3 comprises 13 residues. This receptor was taken from a female donor in good health and CMV-seronegative. The chain has TRBV25-1 and TRBJ2-7; D might be TRBD1 (6 bases). Sequencing used PBMCs. The CDR3 coding sequence is TGTGCCAGCGGTTCCGAACAGGGATACGAGCAGTACTTC. Translated, it gives CASGSEQGYEQYF.